A selection of T cell receptor beta chains follows, all from one sample in a study of response to subunit inactivated influenza vaccine. TCRdb used MiXCR to reprocess the RT-PCR reads, holding one entry per CDR3 protein. The repertoire holds 610,000 or so distinct CDR3 sequences, 13% to 15% seen once, with 11% in the top ten. Source: PBMCs from blood, taken about 12 days after vaccination. Source of these receptors: a man aged 45-65 years who received an inactivated influenza vaccine. The CDR3 runs from the conserved cysteine through the conserved F or W. Fields, in order: J gene, D gene, V gene, clone size, CDR3 DNA, CDR3 protein. The D gene is left open where the match is weak. Size values are once, few and many counts, or a class for expanded clones, and some rows have none.

J gene: TRBJ2-3; D gene: .; V gene: TRBV7-7; clone size: few; CDR3 DNA: TGTGCCAGCAGCCCCAGCCAAACAGATACGCAGTATTTT; CDR3 protein: CASSPSQTDTQYF
J gene: TRBJ2-3; D gene: TRBD2; V gene: TRBV12-3/TRBV12-4; clone size: .; CDR3 DNA: TGTGCCAGCAGGCTGGGAGGGGCGCAGTATTTT; CDR3 protein: CASRLGGAQYF
J gene: TRBJ2-2; D gene: .; V gene: TRBV7-2; clone size: .; CDR3 DNA: TGTGCCAGCAGCTGGGTATATACCGGGGAGCTGTTTTTT; CDR3 protein: CASSWVYTGELFF
J gene: TRBJ2-1; D gene: TRBD1; V gene: TRBV10-3; clone size: .; CDR3 DNA: TGTGCCATCAGGAATCTACAGGGGGGCGAGCAGTTCTTC; CDR3 protein: CAIRNLQGGEQFF
J gene: TRBJ2-1; D gene: .; V gene: TRBV12-3/TRBV12-4; clone size: .; CDR3 DNA: TGTGCCAGCATGGGGGGGCCTGGTGAGCAGTTCTTC; CDR3 protein: CASMGGPGEQFF
J gene: TRBJ2-1; D gene: .; V gene: TRBV6-2/TRBV6-3; clone size: few; CDR3 DNA: TGTGCCAGCAGGAGAGGGGGTGGGAATGAGCAGTTCTTC; CDR3 protein: CASRRGGGNEQFF
J gene: TRBJ2-5; D gene: .; V gene: TRBV6-1; clone size: .; CDR3 DNA: TGTGCCAGCAGTGAATTTGGGAGCGGAAAAATAGAGACCCAGTACTTC; CDR3 protein: CASSEFGSGKIETQYF
J gene: TRBJ2-1; D gene: TRBD2; V gene: TRBV20-1; clone size: .; CDR3 DNA: TGCAGCGGGTATAGCGGGAATGAGCAGTTCTTC; CDR3 protein: CSGYSGNEQFF
J gene: TRBJ1-2; D gene: .; V gene: TRBV3-1; clone size: many; CDR3 DNA: TGTGCCAGCAGCCAAGATCGGGGAGGGTATGGCTACACCTTC; CDR3 protein: CASSQDRGGYGYTF
J gene: TRBJ1-3; D gene: .; V gene: TRBV15; clone size: .; CDR3 DNA: TGTGCCACCAGATACGGCGGTGACATCGCTGGAAACACCATATATTTT; CDR3 protein: CATRYGGDIAGNTIYF
J gene: TRBJ1-1; D gene: TRBD1; V gene: TRBV6-5; clone size: many; CDR3 DNA: TGTGCCAGCAGTTACGTTACAGGGGCCGGGAGAGAAGCTTTCTTT; CDR3 protein: CASSYVTGAGREAFF
J gene: TRBJ2-4; D gene: .; V gene: TRBV15; clone size: .; CDR3 DNA: TGTGCCACCAGCTACCGCGAAAACATTCAGTACTTC; CDR3 protein: CATSYRENIQYF
J gene: TRBJ2-3; D gene: TRBD1; V gene: TRBV6-1; clone size: .; CDR3 DNA: TGTGCCAGCAGTCCGGGACAGGGGGCGCGCACGACATATTTT; CDR3 protein: CASSPGQGARTTYF
J gene: TRBJ2-7; D gene: TRBD1; V gene: TRBV27; clone size: .; CDR3 DNA: TGTGCCAGCAGTCCGCTGCAGGGGGTTCCCTCCTACGAGCAGTACTTC; CDR3 protein: CASSPLQGVPSYEQYF
J gene: TRBJ1-5; D gene: .; V gene: TRBV12-3/TRBV12-4; clone size: few; CDR3 DNA: TGTGCCAGCAGTCCATACAGGCAGCCCCAGCATTTT; CDR3 protein: CASSPYRQPQHF
J gene: TRBJ1-1; D gene: .; V gene: TRBV7-9; clone size: few; CDR3 DNA: TGTGCCAGCAGCTTCCTGGGGGACCTCACTGAAGCTTTCTTT; CDR3 protein: CASSFLGDLTEAFF
J gene: TRBJ1-1; D gene: .; V gene: TRBV28; clone size: .; CDR3 DNA: TGTGCCAGCACCTTTGGGGACGGGGACACTGAAGCTTTCTTT; CDR3 protein: CASTFGDGDTEAFF
J gene: TRBJ2-5; D gene: .; V gene: TRBV29-1; clone size: .; CDR3 DNA: TGCAGCGCTGGGGGCCCTAGAGGCGAGACCCAGTACTTC; CDR3 protein: CSAGGPRGETQYF